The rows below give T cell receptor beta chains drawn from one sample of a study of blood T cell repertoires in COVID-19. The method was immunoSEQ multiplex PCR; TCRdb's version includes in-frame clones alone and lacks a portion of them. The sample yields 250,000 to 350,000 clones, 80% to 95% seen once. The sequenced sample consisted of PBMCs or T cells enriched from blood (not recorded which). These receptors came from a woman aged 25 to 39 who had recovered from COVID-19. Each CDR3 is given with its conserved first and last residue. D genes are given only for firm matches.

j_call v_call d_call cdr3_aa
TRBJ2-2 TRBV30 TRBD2 CAWSQLAGGGGELFF
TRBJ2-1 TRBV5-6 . CASSLKTGVHNEQFF
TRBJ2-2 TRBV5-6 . CASSLLQGGWAGELFF
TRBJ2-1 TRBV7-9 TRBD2 CASSLGISGISSYNEQFF
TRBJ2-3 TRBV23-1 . CASSQSQAAGTDTQYF
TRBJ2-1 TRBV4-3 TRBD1 CASSRTGDNEQFF
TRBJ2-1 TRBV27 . CASSYQEGYNEQFF
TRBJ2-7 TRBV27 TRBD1 CASSRFGQGGYEQYF
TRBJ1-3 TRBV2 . CASSPTTTQAGNTIYF
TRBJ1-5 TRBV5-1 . CASSLGTQSNQPQHF